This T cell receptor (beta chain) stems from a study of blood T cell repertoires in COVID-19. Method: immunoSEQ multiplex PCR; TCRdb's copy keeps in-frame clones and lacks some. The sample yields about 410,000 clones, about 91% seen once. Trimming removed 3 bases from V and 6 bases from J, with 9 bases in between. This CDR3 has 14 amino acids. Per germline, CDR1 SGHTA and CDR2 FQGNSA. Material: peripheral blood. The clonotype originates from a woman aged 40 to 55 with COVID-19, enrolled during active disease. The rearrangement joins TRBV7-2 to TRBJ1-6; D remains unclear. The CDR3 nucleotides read TGTGCCAGCAGCTTTAGTGGACTTAATTCACCCCTCCACTTT. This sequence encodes CASSFSGLNSPLHF.